This is a list of T cell receptor beta chains from one sample in a study of CD8 T cells in Susac syndrome. TCRdb processed the immunoSEQ multiplex PCR reads anew with MiXCR; each CDR3 protein has one entry. The repertoire includes about 200,000 distinct CDR3 sequences, about 95% of them detected once, and 0.093% sits in the top ten. The sample consisted of CD4+ T cells from PBMCs. The receptor set was obtained from a human donor with multiple sclerosis. Each CDR3 is given with its conserved first and last residue. A D gene is named only where the DNA matches it firmly. Clone size is stated in some rows and not others, as once, few, many or a class when expanded.

TRBV12-3/TRBV12-4,TRBD1,NA,TRBJ2-1,TGTGCCAGCAGCATAACAGGGGGCACTCTTAATGAGCAGTTCTTC,CASSITGGTLNEQFF
TRBV11-2,TRBD2,once,TRBJ2-3,TGTGCCAGCAGCCCTTCACTAGCGCGGGCAGATACGCAGTATTTT,CASSPSLARADTQYF
TRBV12-3/TRBV12-4,TRBD1,NA,TRBJ2-5,TGTGCCAGCAGTTTGGGGTCCGGGACAGGGGAAGAGACCCAGTACTTC,CASSLGSGTGEETQYF
TRBV5-6,NA,NA,TRBJ1-1,TGTGCCAGCAGCTTACCCATCAAGGCGGAAGCTTTCTTT,CASSLPIKAEAFF
TRBV30,NA,NA,TRBJ2-1,TGTGCCTGGAGCCTCTCCCTTTGGAATGAGCAGTTCTTC,CAWSLSLWNEQFF
TRBV2,TRBD1,NA,TRBJ1-4,TGTGCCAGCACCATCGGACAGGGGACACTGTTTTTT,CASTIGQGTLFF
TRBV7-2,TRBD2,once,TRBJ2-3,TGTGCCAGCAGCCCTAGGGGCGGGAGGGCCGGAGATACGCAGTATTTT,CASSPRGGRAGDTQYF
TRBV14,NA,NA,TRBJ2-5,TGTGCCAGCAGCCACCGTCTTGCGGGCCCGTACCAAGAGACCCAGTACTTC,CASSHRLAGPYQETQYF
TRBV29-1,NA,NA,TRBJ1-1,TGCAGCGTTGAAGGGCGGGACACTGAAGCTTTCTTT,CSVEGRDTEAFF
TRBV12-3/TRBV12-4,TRBD1,NA,TRBJ1-2,TGTGCCAGCAGTTTATTTTACGGCAGGGGGCAAAGCTACACCTTC,CASSLFYGRGQSYTF
TRBV27,TRBD2,once,TRBJ2-1,TGTGCCAGCAGTCCTCGACTAGCGGTTATGTTGTTC,CASSPRLAVMLF
TRBV7-9,TRBD2,NA,TRBJ2-1,TGTGCCAGCAGGCTCCCACCTAGCGGGGGGGCCTCCAATGAGCAGTTCTTC,CASRLPPSGGASNEQFF
TRBV20-1,TRBD2,NA,TRBJ2-5,TGCAGTGCTTGGACTAGGAACCAAGAGACCCAGTACTTC,CSAWTRNQETQYF
TRBV3-1,NA,few,TRBJ2-5,TGTGCCAGCAGTCCCTATGAGGAGACCCAGTACTTC,CASSPYEETQYF
TRBV29-1,NA,NA,TRBJ2-5,TGCAGCGTGGCGAGGGGGGGCGACCTCCAAGAGACCCAGTACTTC,CSVARGGDLQETQYF
TRBV29-1,NA,NA,TRBJ2-5,TGCAGCGTTGGAGCGGAGCAAGAGACCCAGTACTTC,CSVGAEQETQYF
TRBV14,NA,NA,TRBJ2-7,TGTGCCAGCAGCCAAGACGAGGCTCGACGGTACGAGCAGTACTTC,CASSQDEARRYEQYF
TRBV7-9,NA,NA,TRBJ1-5,TGTGCCAGCAGCTTCGGAGGGGACAATCAGCCCCAGCATTTT,CASSFGGDNQPQHF
TRBV4-2,NA,NA,TRBJ2-5,TGTGCCAGCAGCCAAGAGGCTGGAAGAGAGACCCAGTACTTC,CASSQEAGRETQYF
TRBV5-4,NA,NA,TRBJ2-5,TGTGCCAGCAGCACCCGGGACACCCAGTACTTC,CASSTRDTQYF